The 6 T cell receptor beta chains below come from one sample, sequenced in a study of blood T cell repertoires in COVID-19 (dated by TCRdb to the early 2020s). Receptor libraries were prepared by the immunoSEQ multiplex PCR assay. The table comes from immuneACCESS by way of TCRdb, which keeps in-frame sequences with V and J called. Part of the clones is missing from these tables; in studies checked, under half for an unresolved V gene and the rest for unknown reasons. Present in this sample are 190,000 or so clones, around 87% of which were seen just once. The biggest ten clones account for 2.7% of the sample. The sample consisted of peripheral blood. Receptors originate from a man in his forties with active or convalescent COVID-19.

The rearrangement links TRBV7-6 to TRBJ2-1, with 9 bases fitting TRBD2. The CDR3 runs to 17 residues. V dropped 4 bases and J dropped 7; count of bases not matched to a gene: 14. In germline, CDR1 is SGHVS, CDR2 FNYEAQ. The CDR3 bases are TGTGCCAGCAGCTATCCGGCGGGGGGGCTAGTGAAGAATGAGCAGTTCTTC. Its translation is CASSYPAGGLVKNEQFF.

This clone was picked up one time. The chain has TRBV4-3 and TRBJ2-1; 7 nucleotides agree with TRBD1. V lost 4 bases, J lost 4 bases, and 10 bases stayed unmatched. Germline CDR1 LGHNA, CDR2 YSLEER. CDR3 length equals 16 residues. For the CDR3, the DNA is TGCGCCAGCAGCCTCGGTGGGCAGGGGGATTACAATGAGCAGTTCTTC. Translated, it gives CASSLGGQGDYNEQFF.

This chain uses TRBV27 with TRBJ1-1; perhaps TRBD1 as D (5 bases). Germline V CDR1 and CDR2: MNHEY, SMNVEV (reference sequence). The CDR3 loop spans 14 amino acids. The germline V and J ends were trimmed by 3 bases and 4 bases, with 12 bases remaining between them. CDR3: CASSFSGAGTEAFF. In nucleotides, the CDR3 is TGTGCCAGCAGTTTTTCTGGGGCAGGCACTGAAGCTTTCTTT.

J is TRBJ2-3 and V is TRBV28, with D perhaps TRBD2 (6 bases). There are 13 residues in the CDR3. Germline loops: CDR1 MDHEN, CDR2 SYDVKM. Trimming took off 4 bases at V and 5 bases at J, with 10 bases between the two ends. CDR3 residues: CASSSRGLDTQYF. CDR3 sequence (DNA): TGTGCCAGCAGTTCGCGGGGTTTAGATACGCAGTATTTT.

The chain combines TRBV19 with TRBJ1-5; unclear D gene. Germline CDR1 LNHDA, CDR2 SQIVND (reference sequence). V was pared by 8 bases and J by 6 bases, with 17 bases between. The CDR3 runs to 14 residues. CDR3 coding DNA: TGTGCCAGTGGGGATTATCCGGCGGGTCAGCCCCAGCATTTT. It yields the protein CASGDYPAGQPQHF.

The rearrangement joins TRBV4-1 to TRBJ1-1; no clear D gene. Per germline, CDR1 MGHRA and CDR2 YSYEKL. The ends were cut back, 4 bases at V and 7 bases at J, with 10 bases in the middle. The CDR3 is made up of 12 amino acids. CDR3 protein: CASSRVGGEAFF. CDR3 in DNA: TGCGCCAGCAGCCGAGTCGGAGGTGAAGCTTTCTTT.